This T cell receptor beta chain came from a study of blood T cells in healthy people across ages. Study-level results: Measured against age, TCR beta diversity per million T cells decreased in a roughly linear manner. Diversity estimates from one million T cells were considered underestimates.

A word on this clonotype: The antigen is undetermined.

A J-beta primer mix and a sample-barcoded 5' primer were used in a second PCR of roughly 7 to 12 cycles. Each cDNA molecule was tagged by a template-switch adaptor that had 12 random nucleotides. TCRdb re-analysed the 5' RACE reads in MiXCR, keeping a single row per CDR3 protein. The repertoire holds over 1,300,000 distinct CDR3 sequences, with approximately 59% as singletons. Germline CDR1 reads SGHKS; CDR2 reads YYEKEE (reference sequence). The CDR3 runs to 15 residues. V was trimmed by 0 bases and J by 5 bases, leaving 11 bases between them. The source is a man between 18 and 29 years old in good health. The J gene is TRBJ1-4, the V gene TRBV5-5, with D uncertain. The specimen was blood. Here the CDR3 DNA reads TGTGCCAGCAGCTTGGATCGGCATACGAATGAAAAACTGTTTTTT. Translating gives CASSLDRHTNEKLFF.